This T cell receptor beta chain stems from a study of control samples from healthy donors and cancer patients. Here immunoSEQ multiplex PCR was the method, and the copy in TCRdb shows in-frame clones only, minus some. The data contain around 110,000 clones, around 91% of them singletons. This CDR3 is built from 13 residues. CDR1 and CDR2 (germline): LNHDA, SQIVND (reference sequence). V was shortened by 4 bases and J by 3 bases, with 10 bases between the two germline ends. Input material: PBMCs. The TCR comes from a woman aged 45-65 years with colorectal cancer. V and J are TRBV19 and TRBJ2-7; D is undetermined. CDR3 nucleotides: TGTGCCAGTAGTAAAGACACCCTCTACGAGCAGTACTTC. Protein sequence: CASSKDTLYEQYF.